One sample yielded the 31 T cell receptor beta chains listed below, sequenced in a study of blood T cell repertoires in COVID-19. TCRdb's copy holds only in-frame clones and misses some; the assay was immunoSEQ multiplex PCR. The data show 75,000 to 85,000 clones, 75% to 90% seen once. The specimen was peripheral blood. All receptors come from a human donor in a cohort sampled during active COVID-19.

In DNA, the CDR3 is TGTGCCAGCAGCTCCAGGGGGAGCGGATCGTACCAAGAGACCCAGTACTTC. Its translation: CASSSRGSGSYQETQYF. The rearrangement links TRBV7-9 to TRBJ2-5; 7 nucleotides agree with TRBD1. Germline V gene lookup returns CDR1 SEHNR and CDR2 FQNEAQ (reference sequence). V lost 4 bases and J lost 0; bases outside the gene matches: 11. The CDR3 contains 17 residues.

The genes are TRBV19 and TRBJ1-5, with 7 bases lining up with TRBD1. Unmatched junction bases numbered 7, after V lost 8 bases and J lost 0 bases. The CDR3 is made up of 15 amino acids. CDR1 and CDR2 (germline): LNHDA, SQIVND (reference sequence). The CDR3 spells CASLGGLYSNQPQHF. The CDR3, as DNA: TGTGCCAGTCTAGGGGGCCTCTATAGCAATCAGCCCCAGCATTTT.

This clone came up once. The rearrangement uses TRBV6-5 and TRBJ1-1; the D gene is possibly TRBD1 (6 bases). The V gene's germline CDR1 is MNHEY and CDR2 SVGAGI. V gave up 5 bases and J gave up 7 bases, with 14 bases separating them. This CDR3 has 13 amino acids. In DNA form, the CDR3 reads TGTGCCAGCAGTCCCCAGACGGACAGTGAAGCTTTCTTT. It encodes CASSPQTDSEAFF.

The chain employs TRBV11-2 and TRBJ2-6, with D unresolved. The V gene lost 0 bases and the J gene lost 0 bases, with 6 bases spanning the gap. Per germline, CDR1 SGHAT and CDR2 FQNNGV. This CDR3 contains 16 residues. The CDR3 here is CASSLERHSGANVLTF. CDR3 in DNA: TGTGCCAGCAGCTTAGAGAGGCACTCTGGGGCCAACGTCCTGACTTTC.

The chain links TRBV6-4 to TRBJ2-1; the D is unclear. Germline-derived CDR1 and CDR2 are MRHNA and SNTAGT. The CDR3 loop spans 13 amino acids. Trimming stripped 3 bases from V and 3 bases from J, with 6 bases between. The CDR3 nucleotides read TGTGCCAGCAGTGAACAGTACTACAATGAGCAGTTCTTC. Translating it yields CASSEQYYNEQFF.

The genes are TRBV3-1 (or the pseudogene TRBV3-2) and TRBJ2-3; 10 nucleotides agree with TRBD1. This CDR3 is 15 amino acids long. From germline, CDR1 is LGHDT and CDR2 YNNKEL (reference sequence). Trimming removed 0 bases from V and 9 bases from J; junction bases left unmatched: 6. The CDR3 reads CASSQERDRGETQYF. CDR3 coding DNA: TGTGCCAGCAGCCAAGAACGGGACAGGGGTGAAACGCAGTATTTT.

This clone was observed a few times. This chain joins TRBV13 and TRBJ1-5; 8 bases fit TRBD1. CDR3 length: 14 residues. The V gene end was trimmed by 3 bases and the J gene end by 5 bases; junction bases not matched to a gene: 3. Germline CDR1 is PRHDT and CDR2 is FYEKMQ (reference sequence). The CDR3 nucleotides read TGTGCCAGCAGCTTTGGACAGGGATATCAGCCCCAGCATTTT. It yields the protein CASSFGQGYQPQHF.

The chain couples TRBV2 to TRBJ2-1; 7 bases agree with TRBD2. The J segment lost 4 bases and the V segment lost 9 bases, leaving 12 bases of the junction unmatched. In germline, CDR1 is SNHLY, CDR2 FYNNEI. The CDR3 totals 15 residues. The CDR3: CASSSGGRQYNEQFF. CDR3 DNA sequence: TGTGCCAGTTCCTCTGGCGGGAGACAGTACAATGAGCAGTTCTTC.

In DNA, the CDR3 is TGTGCCAGCAGTTCGTACAGGGGTTTGAAGACCCAGTACTTC. Its translation is CASSSYRGLKTQYF. The gene calls are TRBV28 and TRBJ2-5; 7 bases match TRBD1. The CDR3 sequence is 14 residues long. V lost 4 bases to trimming and J lost 6 bases; unmatched junction nucleotides: 8. The germline V gene encodes CDR1 MDHEN and CDR2 SYDVKM.

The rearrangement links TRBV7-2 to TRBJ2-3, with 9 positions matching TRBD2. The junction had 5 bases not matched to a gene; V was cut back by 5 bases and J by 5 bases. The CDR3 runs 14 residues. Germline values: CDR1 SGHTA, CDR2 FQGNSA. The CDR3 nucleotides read TGTGCCAGCAGCGCAGGACTAGCGAAAGATACGCAGTATTTT. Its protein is CASSAGLAKDTQYF.

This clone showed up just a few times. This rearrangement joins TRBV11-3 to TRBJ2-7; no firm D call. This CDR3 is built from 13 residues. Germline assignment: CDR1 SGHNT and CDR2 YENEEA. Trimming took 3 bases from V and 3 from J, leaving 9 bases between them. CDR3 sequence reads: CASSLFSNYEQYF. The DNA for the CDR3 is TGTGCCAGCAGCTTGTTCAGTAACTACGAGCAGTACTTC.

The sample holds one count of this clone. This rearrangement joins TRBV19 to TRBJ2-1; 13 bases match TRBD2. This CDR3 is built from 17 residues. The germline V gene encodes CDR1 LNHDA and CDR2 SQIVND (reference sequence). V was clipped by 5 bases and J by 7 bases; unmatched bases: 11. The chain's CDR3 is CASSLRLLLAGGNEQFF. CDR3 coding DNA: TGTGCCAGTAGTTTACGCCTCCTACTAGCGGGAGGGAATGAGCAGTTCTTC.

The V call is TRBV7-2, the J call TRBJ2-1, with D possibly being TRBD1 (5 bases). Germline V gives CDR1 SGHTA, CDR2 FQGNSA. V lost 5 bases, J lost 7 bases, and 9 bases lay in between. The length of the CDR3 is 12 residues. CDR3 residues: CASSPYRNEQFF. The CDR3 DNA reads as TGTGCCAGCAGCCCTTACAGGAATGAGCAGTTCTTC.

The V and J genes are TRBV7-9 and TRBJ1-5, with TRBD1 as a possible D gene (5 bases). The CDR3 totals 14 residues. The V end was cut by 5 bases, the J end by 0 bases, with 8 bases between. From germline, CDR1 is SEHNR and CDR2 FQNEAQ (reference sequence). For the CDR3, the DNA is TGTGCCAGCAGCGGCAGGGTTAGCAATCAGCCCCAGCATTTT. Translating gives CASSGRVSNQPQHF.

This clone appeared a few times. CDR3 sequence reads: CASSASLEDTEAFF. The DNA for the CDR3 is TGTGCCAGCAGCGCCAGTCTGGAGGACACTGAAGCTTTCTTT. The genes are TRBV9 and TRBJ1-1; D is undetermined. V was shortened by 3 bases and J by 3 bases, with 12 bases between the two germline ends. The CDR3 is 14 residues long. Per the germline V gene, CDR1 is SGDLS and CDR2 is YYNGEE.

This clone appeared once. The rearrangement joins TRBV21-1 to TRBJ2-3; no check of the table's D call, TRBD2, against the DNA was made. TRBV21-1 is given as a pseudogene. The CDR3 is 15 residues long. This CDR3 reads CASRLAGGLTDTQYF. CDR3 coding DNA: TGTGCCAGCAGACTAGCGGGAGGGCTCACAGATACGCAGTATTTT.

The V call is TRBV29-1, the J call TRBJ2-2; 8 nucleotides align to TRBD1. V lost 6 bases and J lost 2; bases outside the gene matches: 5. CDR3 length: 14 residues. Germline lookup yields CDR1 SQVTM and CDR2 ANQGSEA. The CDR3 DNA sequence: TGCAGCGTCCGACAGGGGTCTAACACCGGGGAGCTGTTTTTT. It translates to CSVRQGSNTGELFF.

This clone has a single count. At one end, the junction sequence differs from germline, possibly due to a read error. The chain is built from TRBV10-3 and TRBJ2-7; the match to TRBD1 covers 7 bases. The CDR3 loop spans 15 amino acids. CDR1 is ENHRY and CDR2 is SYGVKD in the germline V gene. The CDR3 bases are TGTGCCATCAGTGAGGTCGGCAGGGGGACCTATGAGCAGTACTTC. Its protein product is CAISEVGRGTYEQYF.

The CDR3 bases are TGTGCCAGTAGTACGGGACTTCGGGGTGAGCAGTACTTC. Its translation: CASSTGLRGEQYF. This chain joins TRBV19 and TRBJ2-7; D perhaps matches TRBD2 (6 bases). V was cut by 4 bases and J by 7 bases, with 14 bases left in between. Germline CDR1 is LNHDA and CDR2 is SQIVND (reference sequence). The CDR3 runs 13 residues.

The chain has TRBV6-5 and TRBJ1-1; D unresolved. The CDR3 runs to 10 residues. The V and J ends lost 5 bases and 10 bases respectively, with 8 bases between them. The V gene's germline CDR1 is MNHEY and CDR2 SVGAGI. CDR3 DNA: TGTGCCAGCAGTAACCACGGAGCTTTCTTT. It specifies CASSNHGAFF.

Here the CDR3 DNA reads TGTGCCAGCAGTACCCGGGAGCCGGGGACAGATACGCAGTATTTT. This encodes CASSTREPGTDTQYF. The chain recombines TRBV6-5 with TRBJ2-3; D may be TRBD2 (6 bases). Germline lookup yields CDR1 MNHEY and CDR2 SVGAGI. The V gene lost 5 bases and the J gene lost 3 bases, with 15 bases spanning the gap. The CDR3 sequence is 15 residues long.

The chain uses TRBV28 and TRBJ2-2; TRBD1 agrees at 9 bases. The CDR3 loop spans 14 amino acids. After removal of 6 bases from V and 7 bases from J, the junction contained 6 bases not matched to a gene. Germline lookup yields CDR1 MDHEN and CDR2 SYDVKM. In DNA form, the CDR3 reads TGTGCCAGCAGCTGGGGACAGGGCATCGGGGAGCTGTTTTTT. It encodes CASSWGQGIGELFF.

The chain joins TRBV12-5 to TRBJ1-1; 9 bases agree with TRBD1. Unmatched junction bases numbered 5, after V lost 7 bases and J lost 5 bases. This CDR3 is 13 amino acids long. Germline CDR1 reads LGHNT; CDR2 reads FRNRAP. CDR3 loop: CASAAQGATEAFF. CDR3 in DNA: TGTGCTAGTGCCGCACAGGGGGCAACTGAAGCTTTCTTT.

CDR3 amino acids: CASSLFGGNEQFF. The CDR3 DNA follows: TGTGCCAGCAGCTTGTTCGGGGGGAATGAGCAGTTCTTC. The chain is built from TRBV5-4 and TRBJ2-1; TRBD2 aligns across 7 bases. The CDR3 consists of 13 residues. The germline V gene has CDR1 SGHNT and CDR2 YYREEE (reference sequence). The ends lost 1 base at V and 7 bases at J; junction bases unmatched: 2.

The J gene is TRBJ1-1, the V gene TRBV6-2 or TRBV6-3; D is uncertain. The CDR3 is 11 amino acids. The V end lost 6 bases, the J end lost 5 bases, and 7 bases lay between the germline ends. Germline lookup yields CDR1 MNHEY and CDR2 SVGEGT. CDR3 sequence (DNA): TGTGCCAGCAGCCTTTCGACTGAAGCTTTCTTT. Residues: CASSLSTEAFF.

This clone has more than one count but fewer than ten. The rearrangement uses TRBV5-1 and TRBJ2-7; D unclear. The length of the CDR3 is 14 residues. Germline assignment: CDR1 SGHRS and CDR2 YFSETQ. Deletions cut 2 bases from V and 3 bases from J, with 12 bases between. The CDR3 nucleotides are TGCGCCAGCAGCTTAGATAGCCAGCACTACGAGCAGTACTTC. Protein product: CASSLDSQHYEQYF.

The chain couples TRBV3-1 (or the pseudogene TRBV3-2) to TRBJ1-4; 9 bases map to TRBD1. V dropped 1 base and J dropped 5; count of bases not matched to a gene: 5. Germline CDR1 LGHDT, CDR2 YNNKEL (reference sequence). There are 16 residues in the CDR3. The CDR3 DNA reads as TGTGCCAGCAGCCAAGGGGACAGGGCCAACAATGAAAAACTGTTTTTT. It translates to CASSQGDRANNEKLFF.

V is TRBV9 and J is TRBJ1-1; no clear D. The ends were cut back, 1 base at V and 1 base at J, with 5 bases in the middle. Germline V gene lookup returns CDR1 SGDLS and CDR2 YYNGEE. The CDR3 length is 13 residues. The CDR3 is CASSVTANTEAFF. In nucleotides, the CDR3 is TGTGCCAGCAGCGTAACAGCGAACACTGAAGCTTTCTTT.

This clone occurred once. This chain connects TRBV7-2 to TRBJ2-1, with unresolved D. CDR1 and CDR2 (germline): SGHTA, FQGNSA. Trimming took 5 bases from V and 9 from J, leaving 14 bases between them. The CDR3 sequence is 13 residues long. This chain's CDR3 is CASSGSYGSEQFF. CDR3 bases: TGTGCCAGCAGCGGCTCGTATGGCTCTGAGCAGTTCTTC.

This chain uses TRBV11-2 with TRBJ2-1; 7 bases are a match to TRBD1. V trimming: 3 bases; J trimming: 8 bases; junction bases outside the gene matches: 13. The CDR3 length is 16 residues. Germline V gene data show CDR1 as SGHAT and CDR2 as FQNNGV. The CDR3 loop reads CASSFRGKTGFDEQFF. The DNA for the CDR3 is TGTGCCAGCAGCTTCCGGGGAAAGACAGGGTTTGATGAGCAGTTCTTC.

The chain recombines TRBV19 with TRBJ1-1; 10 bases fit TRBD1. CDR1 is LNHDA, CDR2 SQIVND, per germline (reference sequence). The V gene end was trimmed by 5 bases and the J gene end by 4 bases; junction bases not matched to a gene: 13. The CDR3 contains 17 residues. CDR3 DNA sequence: TGTGCCAGTAGTGACAGGGGGCAGCTCTTCGAGAGCACTGAAGCTTTCTTT. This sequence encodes CASSDRGQLFESTEAFF.